This T cell receptor (beta chain) emerged from a study of blood T cell repertoires in COVID-19. The CDR3 extends over 15 amino acids. J gave up 2 bases and V 2 bases, and 1 base lay outside the gene matches. CDR1 and CDR2 (germline): SGHRS, YFSETQ. Clones were read by immunoSEQ multiplex PCR, and TCRdb kept only the in-frame ones, dropping some. The table has 400,000 to 550,000 clones, roughly 85% seen once. Sequencing input: PBMCs or T cells enriched from blood (not recorded which). The chain recombines TRBV5-1 with TRBJ2-7; 13 bases fit TRBD2. The source of this sequence is a woman younger than 35 with acute COVID-19. For the CDR3, the DNA is TGCGCCAGCAGCTTCGGGACTAGCGGGGCCTACGAGCAGTACTTC. Amino acid sequence: CASSFGTSGAYEQYF.